The source of this TCR beta chain is a study of shared clonotypes between healthy human individuals (dated by TCRdb to about 2020). About the investigation overall: A couple of women and a few men aged 18 to 49 years were included in the cohort. For each donor, three plates each were used for CD4 naive and CD4 memory, two plates were used for CD8 naive, and one plate was used for CD8 memory. The study deeply sequenced blood TCR repertoires of about five healthy adults to estimate repertoire size and the extent of clonotype sharing between individuals. Different laboratories and diverse techniques were used to prepare libraries and sequence TCR repertoires, to increase sequencing depth and limit assay-specific biases. Each donor's leukapheresis produced roughly between roughly 0.85 and 9.5 billion PBMCs. The paper as a whole reports these results and caveats: Compared with non-shared clonotypes, the clonotypes found in all four sorted-subset donors had higher generation probabilities. Pairwise subsampling indicated that sequencing depth was expected to affect the degree of clonotype sharing among donors. Across a few donors, approximately 5% of naive CD4, more than 3% of naive CD8, about 2% of memory CD4, and 0.3% to 0.45% of memory CD8 clonotypes were shared. The small number of donors limited the genetic and exposure-history diversity represented. Even with the large sequencing depth, rarefaction of the sorted-subset datasets indicated that sequencing was incomplete. Naive subsets generally had larger estimated clonotype richness than memory subsets did. Sampling was restricted to blood, and TCR repertoires in tissue are likely to differ from TCR repertoires in blood.

The donors were healthy, HIV-negative adults with no recently reported acute infections or vaccinations. All donors were Caucasian adults living in Nashville, Tennessee, USA. CD4+ T cells were enriched by magnetic negative selection, after which naive cells were positively selected on CD45RA and the negative fraction was taken as the memory subset. Blood was obtained by leukapheresis, after which PBMCs were separated by Ficoll-Histopaque density gradient centrifugation and cryopreserved in liquid nitrogen vapor phase. Purity and quantity of every magnetically sorted T cell population were checked by analytical flow cytometry. Each sorted fraction had its genomic DNA isolated and then quantified by UV absorbance on a Nanodrop 2000c. CDR1 SGHNT and CDR2 YYREEE were looked up in the germline V gene (reference sequence). Trimming removed 0 bases from V and 7 bases from J, leaving 8 bases between the germline ends. From the cysteine through the phenylalanine, the CDR3 covers 12 amino acids. The entry retains the CDR3 DNA only, 36 bases that are in frame from base 1.

Turning to this clone: It has no known antigen specificity. Base qualities are missing; no much larger clone stands one base away.

Using the deep immunoSEQ assay, multiplex PCR amplified TCR CDR3 regions from genomic DNA. For each cell subset, the extracted genomic DNA was distributed evenly across all wells of several immunoSEQ 96-well plates, and each plate served as one replicate. For sorted subsets, 200 to 250 ng genomic DNA, equal to 30,000 or so T cell genomes, was loaded into each replicate PCR. The purified libraries were quantified using a Qubit 3.0 fluorometer, sized with a Bioanalyzer 2100, and then quantified again using the KAPA Library Quantification kit. Every immunoSEQ 96-well plate was sequenced on a dedicated single-read 150-cycle Illumina NextSeq 550 flow cell. As for how the authors treated the data: The immunoSEQ output contained only junctional sequences without quality scores, so filtering could not match that applied to full-length reads. To assign V/J genes and CDR3, sequences were annotated against IMGT germline references using PyIR, a Python wrapper for IgBLAST v1.9. Any read was removed if the V/J assignment was weak (E-value above 1e-6), the CDR3 was missing, or the read contained stop codons, out-of-frame junctions, or ambiguous translated residues. V3J clonotypes were defined by identical inferred V gene, J gene, and CDR3 amino acid sequence. The percentage overlap between two repertoires was calculated by dividing the number of shared unique clonotypes by the size of the smaller repertoire. Three approaches were used to assess repertoire richness: RTK rarefaction, the Chao1 estimator, and Recon v2.1 estimates of unobserved clonotypes. Generation probabilities were computed with OLGA for all TCRbeta clonotypes obtained by the gDNA method from a handful of donors. The immuneACCESS repertoire file appears here via TCRdb, limited to in-frame rearrangements. These files lack a portion of the clones; in checked studies, under half of the deficit traces to unresolved V genes, and the cause of the others is not known. V and J calls and clone size are those listed in that table; D and trimming were worked out from the DNA. The sample table contains over 2 million clones; only one count was recorded for 90% to 95% of them. Of the sample, 0.1% to 0.15% is held by the ten largest clones.

The sample taken for sequencing was naive CD4+ T cells sorted from blood. The cell subset or site label, read with the paper, signifies: CD45RA+ positively selected. The source of this sequence is a young man in good health. The rearranged segments are TRBV5-4 and TRBJ2-7; too little of a D gene remains to name it. The DNA is as follows: TGTGCCAGCAGCTTGGACTCACGGGAGCAGTACTTC. Its protein reads: CASSLDSREQYF.